The next 2 T cell receptor beta chains were all read from a single sample in a study of response to subunit inactivated influenza vaccine. Using its own MiXCR run on the RT-PCR reads, TCRdb lists one record per CDR3 protein. The repertoire consists of 490,000 or so distinct CDR3 sequences, with around 8% occurring once and the leading ten covering around 13%. Sequences were derived from PBMCs from blood, sampled less than 30 months after vaccination. The receptors were sampled from a man aged 50 to 75 who received an inactivated influenza vaccine.

The chain couples TRBV6-1 to TRBJ2-5; D is unclear. This CDR3 has 14 amino acids. The V end lost 6 bases, the J end lost 2 bases, and 13 bases lay between the germline ends. Germline V lookup: CDR1 MNHNS, CDR2 SASEGT. The chain's CDR3 is CASRKSEVQETQYF. The DNA of the CDR3 is TGTGCCAGCAGAAAGAGCGAGGTTCAAGAGACCCAGTACTTC.

The chain employs TRBV7-8 and TRBJ2-2; the match to TRBD1 covers 7 bases. Germline values: CDR1 SGHVS, CDR2 FQNEAQ. The CDR3 length is 15 residues. The trim removed 1 base at V and 6 bases at J, leaving 5 bases unmatched. The CDR3 nucleotides are TGTGCCAGCAGCTTAGAAGGGGGCCGGGCCGGGGAGCTGTTTTTT. It encodes CASSLEGGRAGELFF.